Listed below are T cell receptor beta chains from one sample, sequenced in a study of blood T cell repertoires in COVID-19. Produced via immunoSEQ multiplex PCR; TCRdb's table is partial and in-frame only. The sample carries about 180,000 clones, roughly 85% recorded once. What was sequenced was peripheral blood. These receptors were taken from a woman in her 70s with acute or convalescent COVID-19. CDR3s include the opening cysteine and the closing phenylalanine or tryptophan. The D gene is left open where the match is weak. Part of the rows lack a size; the others show once, few, many or a class for expanded clones.

TGTGCCAGTAGTATCTCGGGGATCGATCAGCCCCAGCATTTT,CASSISGIDQPQHF,once,-,TRBJ1-5,TRBV19
TGTGCCAGCAGTGAGGGACTTAGCCTGGACACCGGGGAGCTGTTTTTT,CASSEGLSLDTGELFF,-,-,TRBJ2-2,TRBV6-4
TGTGCCAGCAGAGGGGACAGGGGTATAGTTTACGAGCAGTACTTC,CASRGDRGIVYEQYF,-,TRBD1,TRBJ2-7,TRBV2
TGTGCCAGCACGGGTGTTCCGAGCACTGAAGCTTTCTTT,CASTGVPSTEAFF,-,-,TRBJ1-1,TRBV3-1/TRBV3-2
TGCGCCAGCAGCGACAAGATCCTTACTAGCGGGATCCACGAGCAGTACTTC,CASSDKILTSGIHEQYF,-,TRBD2,TRBJ2-7,TRBV4-1
TGTGCCACCCGACAGGGACCTAACTATGGCTACACCTTC,CATRQGPNYGYTF,-,TRBD1,TRBJ1-2,TRBV27
TGTGCCAGCAGAAAGCGACAGGTAATGAACACTGAAGCTTTCTTT,CASRKRQVMNTEAFF,few,-,TRBJ1-1,TRBV28
TGTGCCAGCAGCGTAGAACAGGGGGTTAACTATGGCTACACCTTC,CASSVEQGVNYGYTF,-,TRBD1,TRBJ1-2,TRBV9
TGTGCCAGTAGGATGACAGGGCTGAACACTGAAGCTTTCTTT,CASRMTGLNTEAFF,-,TRBD1,TRBJ1-1,TRBV19
TGTGCCAGCAGTTTCAGGGGTTCTGGAAACACCATATATTTT,CASSFRGSGNTIYF,-,-,TRBJ1-3,TRBV6-2/TRBV6-3
TGCGCCAGCAGCTTGGGGACAGGGAGCACTGAAGCTTTCTTT,CASSLGTGSTEAFF,-,TRBD1,TRBJ1-1,TRBV10-2
TGTGCCAGCAGCTTGCAACAGGGTAGAGAAGAGACCCAGTACTTC,CASSLQQGREETQYF,-,-,TRBJ2-5,TRBV5-5
TGTGCCAGCAGCTTATACCGGGACAGGGGCTCACCCCTCCACTTT,CASSLYRDRGSPLHF,-,TRBD1,TRBJ1-6,TRBV5-6
TGTGCCAGCAGCGTAGACCAGGGAAGCTATGGCTACACCTTC,CASSVDQGSYGYTF,-,-,TRBJ1-2,TRBV9
TGTGCCAGCAGACTCACCCGGGACAGTAATGAAAAACTGTTTTTT,CASRLTRDSNEKLFF,once,TRBD1,TRBJ1-4,TRBV6-5